This T cell receptor (beta chain) comes out of a study of cytomegalovirus exposure and HLA in healthy donors (TCRdb year 2017). Looking at the study overall: An earlier analysis of 550 to 700 of the donors reported more than 250 Gb of sequence data and approximately 110 million unique TCR beta sequences from about 179 million T cells. Approximately 300 gigabases of sequencing data and around 88 million unique TCR sequences made up an early release that covered nearly 650 HLA-typed donors. Of the approximately 400 genotyped donors, 65% to 90% were placed in the genetic ancestry cluster associated with self-reported Caucasian donors. The study aimed to test whether cataloging public T cell receptors could reveal signatures of past pathogen exposure. Using immunosequencing, the study profiled T cell repertoires from 500 to 800 subjects and related those repertoires to cytomegalovirus serostatus. A separate validation cohort of roughly 130 different subjects was used in addition to the roughly 670-subject first cohort. To predict cytomegalovirus infection status, the study combined high-throughput TCR immunosequencing, statistical association of individual TCRs with disease status, and machine learning. In a later analysis, previously published TCR beta repertoires from about 670 donors were re-analyzed and high-resolution HLA genotyping was added so that TCR occurrence patterns could be studied. Rather than using new phenotypic data, the later analysis identified candidate immune exposures from TCR beta sequences and from how often those sequences occurred across donors. In an earlier analysis of several hundred of the donors, high-throughput TCR beta sequencing was used to judge whether each TCR beta V gene segment behaved as functional or pseudogenic. Donor age, sex, ethnicity and CMV serostatus were compiled together with the repertoire data. A later genetic analysis used genome-wide SNP genotypes for about 60% of the 666 donors, treating that subset as a discovery cohort. All discovery cohort repertoires had been generated using a single sequencing platform. Class I and class II HLA loci were covered by the typing at four-digit resolution. Typing coverage varied by locus: roughly 620-640 donors for A, B, C, DRB1 and DQB1; more than 500 for DQA1; around 610 for DPA1; roughly 450 for DPB1. Because of strong linkage in the cohort, a handful of DR-DQ haplotypes were treated as single units for association and clustering. Across some 400 genotyped donors of the cohort, an average of about 240,000 unique TCR beta nucleotide sequences per donor were sequenced, and approximately 19% of those sequences were non-productive.

Turning to this clone: Its binding antigen is unknown. It has no much larger one-base neighbor in the sample; base qualities were not kept.

General conclusions and limits of the study: Some IMGT-functional V segments, including TRBV6-2 and TRBV6-3, could not be distinguished by the 87-base-pair reads and were therefore excluded. A group of highly shared sequence variants was considered likely to be a technical artifact of the sequencing pipeline. In a later analysis, 16,951 TCR beta sequences were associated with specific HLA alleles at a false discovery rate of 0.05. In vitro tests confirmed that three of the cytomegalovirus-associated TCR beta chains recognize cytomegalovirus antigens. An association between a missense DCLRE1C variant and V-gene and J-gene trimming of TCR beta chains was found in a later genetic analysis and replicated in an independent cohort. Compared with the 666-donor mean, donors in an Asian-associated ancestry cluster had fewer N-insertions in productive TCRs, according to a later genetic analysis. The study gave a list of about 170 TCR beta chains associated with cytomegalovirus. Because some donors lacked HLA typing at each locus, the association tests relied only on the typed subset. An earlier analysis of roughly 570 of the donors showed that most TCR beta V segments appeared in productive rearrangements either about 87% or about 30% of the time, which broadly matched IMGT annotations. The presence/absence analyses assumed that sequencing depth was roughly uniform across donors, and that assumption may not be true. Cytomegalovirus status was reported to be diagnosed by the classifier with high specificity and sensitivity in both the original and validation cohorts. Because counts were too low, seventeen rarely observed V segments, including chromosome 9 orphons, were left out of the earlier analysis of 587 of the donors. In a later analysis, the rate of TCR association differed among HLA loci, with DRB1 alleles having the most associated TCRs and HLA-C alleles having the fewest. A later analysis found that most CMV-associated TCR beta chains appeared HLA-restricted, with HLA associations seemingly driven largely by CMV exposure. A later analysis found that HLA-associated TCR beta chains were more clonally expanded and had lower generation probabilities than equally common non-associated chains. A further reported finding was that TCR beta sequences accurately predicted the HLA-A and HLA-B alleles for most subjects in the first cohort. The cohort was sequenced for TCR beta chains only, and without alpha or paired-chain data the features that could be detected were limited. The authors suggested that the approach could potentially be generalized to other disease states and immunological phenotypes. Several of the top co-occurrence clusters appeared to be linked to parvovirus B19, influenza, CMV and Epstein-Barr virus, according to a later analysis. Immune exposure information for the cohort was limited to CMV serostatus. Most TCR sequences were observed very rarely across donors, whereas some public TCRs were present in many individuals. When HLA alleles, especially DR and DQ, strongly co-occurred, attributing TCR associations to individual alleles was difficult. Correlated functional status among segregating V segments might be attributable to linkage disequilibrium, but an unknown experimental factor could not be ruled out.

There are 16 amino acids in the CDR3, from cysteine to phenylalanine inclusive. This entry keeps only the CDR3 DNA: 48 bases, framed from base 1. The V end gives up 1 base and the J end 3 bases, leaving 8 bases in the junction not matched to a gene. From a lookup of the germline V gene, CDR1 and CDR2 are MGHRA and YSYEKL. The cohort comprised fewer than 750 healthy bone marrow donors. Cohort members were all nominally healthy when sampled, although unrecorded immune exposures were likely present. The donor tested CMV seropositive and was one of the 289 seropositive cohort members. Each donor provided a peripheral blood sample, and peripheral blood mononuclear cells were used for TCR beta sequencing. Genomic DNA was extracted from the blood cell samples with the Qiagen DNeasy Blood Extraction Kit. Libraries came from the immunoSEQ multiplex PCR assay. The multiplex PCR relied on a mix of 60 forward primers for TCR Vbeta segments and 13 reverse primers for TCR Jbeta segments. A multiplex PCR assay on genomic DNA amplified the CDR3 region of rearranged TCR beta genes. Amplified TCR beta libraries were sequenced as 87-base-pair reads on the Illumina HiSeq System. Concerning the study's data processing: In a later analysis, roughly 80 million unique TCR beta chains were counted across the roughly 610 repertoires, and about 10 million of these chains were shared by at least two donors. A nearest-neighbor algorithm error-corrected the raw reads and collapsed the reads into unique sequences, merging closely related sequences to remove PCR and sequencing errors. V, D and J gene segments were assigned by aligning CDR3 sequences to IMGT reference sequences. For a sequence to be retained, a match of at least six nucleotides was required to both a V gene segment and a J gene segment. Rearrangements were called productive when the CDR3 lacked stop codons and stayed in frame with V and J; all others were non-productive. Following IMGT convention, CDR3 was defined as the stretch from the second conserved V-encoded cysteine to the conserved J-encoded phenylalanine. The earlier analysis of about 590 of the donors excluded sequences that lacked an unambiguous match to a single V gene segment. An earlier analysis of 587 of the donors called V segments functional above 56.7% productive rearrangements and segregating when the between-donor standard deviation exceeded 5%. A statistical classification framework was built for diagnosing cytomegalovirus status from the catalog of TCR beta chain sequences. In a later analysis, TCR nucleotide sequences were compared against IMGT/GENE-DB human TR gene sequences so that V and J genes could be assigned. A later analysis assigned CDR3 sequences and most-parsimonious VDJ recombination scenarios with the TCRdist pipeline. A later analysis defined each TCR beta chain by its CDR3 amino acid sequence plus V-gene family, and excluded reads lacking a unique V-gene family. A later analysis removed 550 to 650 highly shared, low-generation-probability nucleotide sequences to deal with suspected cross-contamination and a sequencing artifact. For each public chain, a later analysis derived a clonal expansion index from normalized ranks of inferred template counts within each repertoire. A later analysis computed generation probabilities with a VDJ recombination model fitted to out-of-frame rearrangements, and checked the results against IGoR. A later analysis scored TCR-TCR, TCR-HLA and TCR-CMV co-occurrence with hypergeometric tests, applying a repertoire-size bias correction to TCR pairs. A later analysis estimated false discovery rates by permuting HLA or CMV assignments 20 times. A later analysis grouped co-occurring TCRs with DBSCAN, adding TCRdist sequence similarity when clustering within HLA-allele-positive subsets. Repertoires with fewer than 30,000 or more than 120,000 public chains were left out of co-occurrence clustering, as were a handful of repertoires with anomalous nucleotide sharing. What TCRdb holds here is the immuneACCESS table cut down to in-frame rearrangements. Part of the clones is not present; checked against another copy, under half of the missing clones reflect an unresolved V gene, and the others are unexplained. V and J calls and clone size are those listed in that table; D and trimming were worked out from the DNA. Here the sample has under 200,000 clones; around 72% occur a single time. Over 2.5% of the sample is taken by the ten largest.

Sequenced sample: PBMCs. The chain is assembled from TRBV4-1 and TRBJ2-5; TRBD2 agrees with 7 junctional bases. The clonotype was recovered from a woman aged 45-59 years in good health and CMV-seropositive. The sequenced DNA is TGCGCCAGCAGCCAAGGATGGGGTCTAGCGGAAGAGACCCAGTACTTC. It is translated as CASSQGWGLAEETQYF.